The 16 T cell receptor beta chains below were found in one sample sequenced in a study of HIV-infected patients and healthy controls. Via MiXCR, TCRdb re-called the 5' RACE reads, giving one row per CDR3 protein. This table has some 70,000 distinct CDR3 sequences, 15% to 20% appearing once. Sequencing was performed on CD4+ T cells from blood. The receptors here all came from a human donor in good health.

The sample holds many counts of this clonotype. The V and J genes are TRBV5-1 and TRBJ2-5; 14 nucleotides line up with TRBD2. From germline, CDR1 is SGHRS and CDR2 YFSETQ. CDR3 length: 16 residues. V was clipped by 4 bases and J by 1 base; unmatched bases: 3. The CDR3 coding sequence is TGCGCCAGCAGCACCGGGACTAGCGGGGGCCAAGAGACCCAGTACTTC. This gives the protein CASSTGTSGGQETQYF.

Ten or more counts support this clonotype. This rearrangement joins TRBV24-1 to TRBJ1-6; D gene ambiguous. The germline V gene has CDR1 KGHDR and CDR2 SFDVKD. The CDR3 is 19 amino acids. Trimming left V 4 bases short and J 8 bases short, with 26 bases between. The CDR3 DNA is TGTGCCACCAGTGAACTCTTACCCATCGGAGCTTGTCTTGATTCACCCCTCCACTTT. Amino acid sequence: CATSELLPIGACLDSPLHF.

This clonotype was counted at least ten times. V is TRBV24-1 and J is TRBJ2-2, with 9 bases fitting TRBD1. V shed 4 bases, J shed 1 base, and the junction held 6 bases outside the gene matches. This CDR3 spans 17 amino acids. Looked up from germline, CDR1 is KGHDR and CDR2 is SFDVKD. Here the CDR3 DNA reads TGTGCCACCAGTGAGGTACAGGGGGCTCTGAACACCGGGGAGCTGTTTTTT. As protein: CATSEVQGALNTGELFF.

This clonotype was seen a few times. The rearrangement links TRBV14 to TRBJ2-5; the D gene is possibly TRBD2 (5 bases). The CDR3 covers 17 residues. From germline, CDR1 is SGHDN and CDR2 FVKESK. The ends were cut back, 1 base at V and 2 bases at J, with 17 bases in the middle. CDR3 protein: CASSQGGGSLLQETQYF. CDR3 bases: TGTGCCAGCAGCCAAGGTGGAGGCAGCCTACTTCAAGAGACCCAGTACTTC.

The chain carries TRBV2 and TRBJ1-6, with a possible D match to TRBD1 (5 bases). Trimming took off 4 bases at V and 7 bases at J, with 14 bases between the two ends. The CDR3 contains 15 residues. Per germline, CDR1 SNHLY and CDR2 FYNNEI. The DNA of the CDR3 is TGTGCCAGCAGTGTGCTCAGGGAGAGCAATTCACCCCTCCACTTT. Translating it yields CASSVLRESNSPLHF.

This chain connects TRBV2 to TRBJ2-2; TRBD1 matches 9 bases. J was trimmed by 4 bases and V by 4 bases; bases with no gene match: 4. The CDR3 loop spans 15 amino acids. From germline, CDR1 is SNHLY and CDR2 FYNNEI. The CDR3 region is CASSVVTGGTGELFF. For the CDR3, the DNA is TGTGCCAGCAGTGTTGTGACAGGGGGCACCGGGGAGCTGTTTTTT.

The table lists this clonotype with many counts. The V and J genes are TRBV19 and TRBJ1-1; D is uncertain. This CDR3 is built from 14 residues. Germline V gene lookup returns CDR1 LNHDA and CDR2 SQIVND (reference sequence). The V end lost 8 bases, the J end lost 0 bases, and 13 bases lay between the germline ends. The CDR3 coding sequence is TGTGCCAGTTCCCTATGGCAGGTGAACACTGAAGCTTTCTTT. As protein: CASSLWQVNTEAFF.

The genes are TRBV7-2 and TRBJ2-5, with TRBD2 identical over 10 bases. The CDR3 loop spans 15 amino acids. The V segment lost 4 bases and the J segment 5 bases; nucleotides outside the gene matches: 7. The V gene's germline CDR1 is SGHTA and CDR2 FQGNSA. This CDR3 is CASSSPAGGTETQYF. The DNA for the CDR3 is TGTGCCAGCAGCTCCCCAGCGGGGGGGACGGAGACCCAGTACTTC. Full variable domain (outside the CDR3, taken from reference TRBV7-2 and TRBJ2-5): GAGVSQSPSNKVTEKGKDVELRCDPISGHTALYWYRQSLGQGLEFLIYFQGNSAPDKSGLPSDRFSAERTGGSVSTLTIQRTQQEDSAVYLCASSSPAGGTETQYFGPGTRLLVL.

This clonotype has a count of ten or more. This rearrangement joins TRBV4-2 to TRBJ2-2; possibly TRBD2 for D (6 bases). CDR1 is LGHNA, CDR2 YNFKEQ, per germline. V was cut by 6 bases and J by 0 bases, with 11 bases left in between. The CDR3 is 15 amino acids. The CDR3 protein is CASRVAVTNTGELFF. In DNA, the CDR3 is TGTGCCAGCAGAGTAGCGGTCACGAACACCGGGGAGCTGTTTTTT.

This chain joins TRBV29-1 and TRBJ2-3; 8 positions match TRBD2. Looked up from germline, CDR1 is SQVTM and CDR2 is ANQGSEA. CDR3 size: 13 residues. The V segment lost 3 bases and the J segment 13 bases; nucleotides outside the gene matches: 12. The CDR3 nucleotides are TGCAGCGTTGAGACCCGACTAGCGCGATTTAAGTATTTT. Encoded protein: CSVETRLARFKYF.

V is TRBV6-1 and J is TRBJ2-2, with D perhaps matching TRBD1 (5 bases). CDR1 is MNHNS and CDR2 is SASEGT in the germline V gene. The CDR3 is 15 residues long. Deletions cut 5 bases from V and 3 bases from J, with 13 bases between. This CDR3 is CASSKIHRHTGELFF. CDR3 nucleotides: TGTGCCAGCAGTAAAATCCACAGGCACACCGGGGAGCTGTTTTTT.

This clonotype was picked up a small number of times. V and J are TRBV20-1 and TRBJ2-7; D gene uncertain. The CDR3 totals 12 residues. Germline CDR1 is DFQATT and CDR2 is SNEGSKA (reference sequence). Trimming removed 8 bases from V and 3 bases from J, with 14 bases in between. DNA of the CDR3: TGCAGTCTTGCCTCGTCGTACTACGAGCAGTACTTC. This translates into CSLASSYYEQYF.

This clonotype was counted at least ten times. This chain joins TRBV18 and TRBJ1-5; D ambiguous. The germline gives CDR1 KGHSH, CDR2 LQKENI. The V end was cut by 6 bases, the J end by 5 bases, with 11 bases between. The CDR3 contains 13 residues. CDR3 nucleotides: TGTGCCAGCTCTATGACCGGGTATCAGCCCCAGCATTTT. Translated, it gives CASSMTGYQPQHF.

This clonotype was seen at least ten times. This chain connects TRBV21-1 to TRBJ2-5; TRBD1 is the table's D call and was not checked against the DNA. TRBV21-1 is marked as a pseudogene. The CDR3 is made up of 14 amino acids. The CDR3 nucleotides read TGTGCCAGCAGCAAAGTGGCAGGGCAAGAGACCCAGTACTTC. As protein: CASSKVAGQETQYF.

In its sample, this clonotype was seen a few times. The rearrangement joins TRBV11-1 to TRBJ1-2; 10 bases agree with TRBD1. The V and J ends lost 5 bases and 0 bases, in that order; junction bases with no gene match: 9. This CDR3 comprises 17 residues. Germline V CDR1 and CDR2: SGHAT, FQDESV (reference sequence). In nucleotides, the CDR3 is TGTGCCAGCAGCCCCGCCCTTGGGACAGGGGCTAACTATGGCTACACCTTC. As protein: CASSPALGTGANYGYTF.

This clonotype came up a few times. The chain joins TRBV30 to TRBJ2-1; D call uncertain. The germline gives CDR1 GTSNPN, CDR2 SVGIG (reference sequence). V lost 0 bases to trimming and J lost 0 bases, with 12 bases between them. The length of the CDR3 is 16 residues. The DNA for the CDR3 is TGTGCCTGGAGTGTAAAGGGTTTAAGCTCCTACAATGAGCAGTTCTTC. Translated: CAWSVKGLSSYNEQFF.